A single sample gave rise to the 31 T cell receptor beta chains below, sequenced in a study of control samples from healthy donors and cancer patients. Only in-frame clones appear in the TCRdb table, and some are missing; sequencing was by immunoSEQ multiplex PCR. The table has 150,000 to 200,000 clones, around 92% seen once. The sequenced material came from blood. The receptor source for this set is a woman younger than 45 in good health.

The chain recombines TRBV7-2 with TRBJ1-2; 8 bases are shared with TRBD1. Germline CDR1 is SGHTA and CDR2 is FQGNSA. CDR3 length: 17 residues. V gave up 0 bases and J gave up 0 bases; unmatched junction bases: 6. The CDR3 sequence: CASSLARDRIANYGYTF. DNA for the CDR3: TGTGCCAGCAGCTTAGCCCGGGACAGGATAGCTAACTATGGCTACACCTTC.

The J gene is TRBJ1-2, the V gene TRBV4-1, with TRBD1 as a possible D gene (5 bases). The CDR3 consists of 13 residues. The V end lost 4 bases, the J end lost 4 bases, and 10 bases lay between the germline ends. Germline assignment: CDR1 MGHRA and CDR2 YSYEKL. The CDR3 is CASSLGPLYGYTF. CDR3 nucleotides: TGCGCCAGCAGCCTGGGACCTCTCTATGGCTACACCTTC.

The chain couples TRBV7-2 to TRBJ2-7; D unresolved. The CDR3 is 14 residues long. Germline V CDR1 and CDR2: SGHTA, FQGNSA. V shed 1 base and J shed 0 bases, with 7 bases lying between them. This CDR3 reads CASSLVPSSYEQYF. The CDR3 nucleotides are TGTGCCAGCAGCTTAGTCCCCAGCTCCTACGAGCAGTACTTC.

The rearrangement joins TRBV10-3 to TRBJ2-1; D tentatively reads TRBD1 or TRBD2 (6 bases each). Germline V gives CDR1 ENHRY, CDR2 SYGVKD. The CDR3 runs 14 residues. Trimming stripped 2 bases from V and 4 bases from J, with 9 bases between. In DNA form, the CDR3 reads TGTGCCATCAGTGAGAGGGGGGCTTACAATGAGCAGTTCTTC. This translates into CAISERGAYNEQFF.

The chain is built from TRBV29-1 and TRBJ1-6, with 9 bases fitting TRBD1. The CDR3 spans 13 residues. Per germline, CDR1 SQVTM and CDR2 ANQGSEA. With 5 bases clipped from V and 6 bases from J, the junction kept 2 bases outside the gene matches. The CDR3 loop is CSVMTGGNSPLHF. In DNA, the CDR3 is TGCAGCGTTATGACAGGGGGTAATTCACCCCTCCACTTT.

The chain joins TRBV3-1 (or the pseudogene TRBV3-2) to TRBJ2-1; 15 positions match TRBD2. Trimming at V came to 4 bases and at J to 7 bases, leaving 8 bases not matched to a gene. This CDR3 is built from 17 residues. Germline assignment: CDR1 LGHDT and CDR2 YNNKEL (reference sequence). CDR3 bases: TGTGCCAGCAGCCCCGGACTAGCGGGGGGGCCGAAGAATGAGCAGTTCTTC. Its protein is CASSPGLAGGPKNEQFF.

The chain is built from TRBV20-1 and TRBJ1-1, with TRBD1 matching 10 bases. This CDR3 comprises 11 residues. Germline assignment: CDR1 DFQATT and CDR2 SNEGSKA (reference sequence). The chain's CDR3 is CSRDRGTEAFF. CDR3 in DNA: TGCAGCCGGGACAGGGGCACTGAAGCTTTCTTT.

CDR3 sequence reads: CASSNAYEQYF. DNA of the CDR3: TGTGCCAGCAGTAATGCCTACGAGCAGTACTTC. This chain joins TRBV25-1 and TRBJ2-7; D gene unclear. CDR1 and CDR2 from the germline V gene are MGHDK and SYGVNS. The CDR3 has 11 residues. Trimming removed 5 bases at V and 2 bases at J, with 4 bases between.

V is TRBV28 and J is TRBJ1-6; D remains unclear. CDR3 length: 13 residues. Germline CDR1 MDHEN, CDR2 SYDVKM. V was pared by 2 bases and J by 10 bases, with 9 bases between. CDR3 DNA: TGTGCCAGCAGTTTAATTTCTAGATCACCCCTCCACTTT. Translated, it gives CASSLISRSPLHF. Full variable domain (outside the CDR3, taken from reference TRBV28 and TRBJ1-6): DVKVTQSSRYLVKRTGEKVFLECVQDMDHENMFWYRQDPGLGLRLIYFSYDVKMKEKGDIPEGYSVSREKKERFSLILESASTNQTSMYLCASSLISRSPLHFGNGTRLTVT.

CDR3 in DNA: TGTGCAAGTCGCTTAGGGACTAGCGGGCCAGATACGCAGTATTTT. Protein product: CASRLGTSGPDTQYF. The V call is TRBV12-2, the J call TRBJ2-3; the table's D call, TRBD2, has no DNA check behind it. TRBV12-2 is deemed a pseudogene. The CDR3 totals 15 residues.

The V gene is TRBV10-2, the J gene TRBJ1-5, with TRBD1 as a possible D gene (5 bases). The ends were cut back, 6 bases at V and 3 bases at J, with 9 bases in the middle. This CDR3 spans 13 amino acids. The V gene's germline CDR1 is WSHSY and CDR2 SAAADI. CDR3 in amino acids: CASRGGANQPQHF. Written as DNA, the CDR3 is TGCGCCAGCAGGGGTGGGGCCAATCAGCCCCAGCATTTT.

The J gene is TRBJ1-6, the V gene TRBV2; 7 nucleotides agree with TRBD1. The CDR3 is 13 amino acids. The ends lost 10 bases at V and 5 bases at J; junction bases unmatched: 5. Germline assignment: CDR1 SNHLY and CDR2 FYNNEI. CDR3 nucleotide sequence: TGTGCCACCGGACAGGCCGATAATTCACCCCTCCACTTT. Its translation: CATGQADNSPLHF.

The genes are TRBV28 and TRBJ1-5; D gene unclear. This CDR3 is 12 amino acids long. Germline loops: CDR1 MDHEN, CDR2 SYDVKM. The V end was cut by 4 bases, the J end by 7 bases, with 8 bases between. CDR3 sequence (DNA): TGTGCCAGCAGTTCGGCACCCCAGCCCCAGCATTTT. It is translated as CASSSAPQPQHF.

This chain uses TRBV3-1 (or the pseudogene TRBV3-2) with TRBJ1-6; D possibly corresponds to TRBD1 (5 bases). The length of the CDR3 is 15 residues. Per germline, CDR1 LGHDT and CDR2 YNNKEL (reference sequence). The germline V and J ends were trimmed by 0 bases and 7 bases, with 10 bases remaining between them. The DNA of the CDR3 is TGTGCCAGCAGCCAAGATTGCGGGGGGAATTCACCCCTCCACTTT. Its translation is CASSQDCGGNSPLHF.

The chain couples TRBV28 to TRBJ1-5, with no clear D. This CDR3 comprises 13 residues. In germline, CDR1 is MDHEN, CDR2 SYDVKM. Trimming shortened V by 1 base and J by 4 bases, and 5 bases separated the two germline ends. The CDR3: CASSLLGNQPQHF. CDR3 coding DNA: TGTGCCAGCAGTTTATTAGGGAATCAGCCCCAGCATTTT.

CDR3 sequence reads: CASSVLALGTGELFF. CDR3 coding DNA: TGTGCCAGCAGCGTACTAGCTTTGGGCACCGGGGAGCTGTTTTTT. The rearrangement joins TRBV7-2 to TRBJ2-2; a weak D match, TRBD2 (6 bases). There are 15 residues in the CDR3. The germline CDR1 and CDR2 sequences are SGHTA and FQGNSA. Trimming left V 5 bases short and J 4 bases short, with 14 bases between.

This sequence joins TRBV2 and TRBJ2-3; TRBD2 agrees at 11 bases. Germline CDR1 is SNHLY and CDR2 is FYNNEI. The junction had 11 bases not matched to a gene; V was cut back by 6 bases and J by 0 bases. The CDR3 covers 18 residues. CDR3 in DNA: TGTGCCAGCAGGGTACTAGCGGGGGACTTCTATAGCACAGATACGCAGTATTTT. Translating gives CASRVLAGDFYSTDTQYF.

The chain links TRBV7-9 to TRBJ2-7, with D possibly TRBD1 on 6 matching bases. V was clipped by 4 bases and J by 2 bases, with 12 bases between them. The CDR3 has 14 amino acids. The germline CDR1 and CDR2 sequences are SEHNR and FQNEAQ (reference sequence). This CDR3 is CASSSSDRTYEQYF. The CDR3 nucleotides read TGTGCCAGCAGCTCTTCCGACAGGACCTACGAGCAGTACTTC.

The chain combines TRBV11-3 with TRBJ2-3; the D is unclear. Germline V gene lookup returns CDR1 SGHNT and CDR2 YENEEA. V lost 5 bases and J lost 0, with 6 bases in between. CDR3 length equals 13 residues. CDR3 region: CASSPGSTDTQYF. The CDR3 region has the DNA TGTGCCAGCAGCCCTGGCAGCACAGATACGCAGTATTTT.

V and J are TRBV6-4 and TRBJ2-5, with D possibly matching TRBD2 (6 bases). Germline V lookup: CDR1 MRHNA, CDR2 SNTAGT. CDR3 length: 13 amino acids. Trimming pared 5 bases from V and 1 base from J, leaving 8 bases between. The CDR3 spells CASSRTIQETQYF. CDR3 DNA sequence: TGTGCCAGCAGTCGGACTATCCAAGAGACCCAGTACTTC.

CDR3 in amino acids: CASSQTGNYGYTF. CDR3 nucleotide sequence: TGTGCCAGCAGTCAGACAGGCAACTATGGCTACACCTTC. V and J are TRBV6-2 or TRBV6-3 and TRBJ1-2, with D possibly being TRBD1 (6 bases). Germline-derived CDR1 and CDR2 are MNHEY and SVGEGT. V was pared by 5 bases and J by 2 bases, with 9 bases between. The CDR3 runs to 13 residues.

The chain is built from TRBV6-5 and TRBJ2-1; the match to TRBD1 covers 7 bases. The CDR3 sequence is 16 residues long. Germline V gene lookup returns CDR1 MNHEY and CDR2 SVGAGI. Trimming at V came to 4 bases and at J to 1 base, leaving 7 bases not matched to a gene. The CDR3: CASSLRGPTSYNEQFF. The CDR3 region has the DNA TGTGCCAGCAGTTTAAGGGGGCCAACTTCCTACAATGAGCAGTTCTTC.

The table lists this clone with a few counts. The chain uses TRBV6-9 and TRBJ2-2; D unresolved. Germline V gene data show CDR1 as MNHGY and CDR2 as SVAAGI. The CDR3 extends over 14 amino acids. V was shortened by 8 bases and J by 0 bases, with 10 bases between the two germline ends. The CDR3 nucleotides read TGTGCCAGCCGACTGGACGCGAACACCGGGGAGCTGTTTTTT. It specifies CASRLDANTGELFF.

This chain uses TRBV7-9 with TRBJ2-3, with TRBD2 identical over 7 bases. Looked up from germline, CDR1 is SEHNR and CDR2 is FQNEAQ (reference sequence). The CDR3 has 14 amino acids. J gave up 4 bases and V 3 bases, and 4 bases lay outside the gene matches. The DNA for the CDR3 is TGTGCCAGCAGCTTGGGCGGGAGCTCAGATACGCAGTATTTT. Translated, it gives CASSLGGSSDTQYF.

The rearrangement joins TRBV9 to TRBJ2-2; maybe TRBD2 (5 bases). Trimming stripped 0 bases from V and 0 bases from J, with 6 bases between. CDR3 length: 15 amino acids. Germline values: CDR1 SGDLS, CDR2 YYNGEE. Here the CDR3 DNA reads TGTGCCAGCAGCGTAGAACTAGCGAACACCGGGGAGCTGTTTTTT. Amino acid sequence: CASSVELANTGELFF. The full variable domain, completed using reference TRBV9 and TRBJ2-2, is DSGVTQTPKHLITATGQRVTLRCSPRSGDLSVYWYQQSLDQGLQFLIQYYNGEERAKGNILERFSAQQFPDLHSELNLSSLELGDSALYFCASSVELANTGELFFGEGSRLTVL.

The chain employs TRBV19 and TRBJ2-1; a weak D match, TRBD2 (6 bases). The germline V and J ends were trimmed by 7 bases and 4 bases, with 11 bases remaining between them. The CDR3 is made up of 13 amino acids. Germline V gene lookup returns CDR1 LNHDA and CDR2 SQIVND (reference sequence). The CDR3 DNA is TGTGCCAGTACCAGCGGGCGATACAATGAGCAGTTCTTC. Encoded protein: CASTSGRYNEQFF.

V is TRBV5-1 and J is TRBJ2-7; TRBD1 agrees at 8 bases. This CDR3 region has 14 residues. J was trimmed by 0 bases and V by 4 bases; bases with no gene match: 3. Germline V gene sequence: CDR1 SGHRS, CDR2 YFSETQ. CDR3 in DNA: TGCGCCAGCAGCCGGGACAGGACCTCCTACGAGCAGTACTTC. Translation gives CASSRDRTSYEQYF.

The rearrangement links TRBV28 to TRBJ2-7; 12 bases fit TRBD1. The germline CDR1 and CDR2 sequences are MDHEN and SYDVKM. The CDR3 loop spans 16 amino acids. With 2 bases clipped from V and 3 bases from J, the junction kept 5 bases outside the gene matches. CDR3 nucleotides: TGTGCCAGCAGTTTACGGGGGACAGGGGGCAACTACGAGCAGTACTTC. The encoded protein is CASSLRGTGGNYEQYF.

This chain connects TRBV7-9 to TRBJ2-2; 7 bases fit TRBD2. Germline V gene lookup returns CDR1 SEHNR and CDR2 FQNEAQ (reference sequence). The CDR3 extends over 16 amino acids. Trimming cost V 0 bases and J 3 bases; bases outside gene matches: 4. The CDR3 nucleotides are TGTGCCAGCAGCTTAGCGCCCACTAGCGACACCGGGGAGCTGTTTTTT. This encodes CASSLAPTSDTGELFF.

With regard to this clone: Other DNA sequences from this sample encode an identical CDR3 as well. This chain links TRBV5-1 with TRBJ1-6, with D unresolved. The V end was cut by 0 bases, the J end by 5 bases, with 9 bases between. The CDR3 runs 15 residues. The germline CDR1 and CDR2 sequences are SGHRS and YFSETQ. The CDR3 sequence: CASSLVSGDNSPLHF. CDR3 sequence (DNA): TGCGCCAGCAGCTTGGTTTCCGGGGATAATTCACCCCTCCACTTT.

The chain combines TRBV13 with TRBJ2-1; 12 bases align to TRBD2. Trimming at V came to 2 bases and at J to 7 bases, leaving 9 bases not matched to a gene. Germline CDR1 is PRHDT and CDR2 is FYEKMQ (reference sequence). The CDR3 is 17 residues long. This CDR3 reads CASSLWGRLAGGNEQFF. CDR3 coding DNA: TGTGCCAGCAGCTTATGGGGGCGGCTAGCGGGAGGGAATGAGCAGTTCTTC. The full variable domain, rest sourced from reference TRBV13 and TRBJ2-1, is AAGVIQSPRHLIKEKRETATLKCYPIPRHDTVYWYQQGPGQDPQFLISFYEKMQSDKGSIPDRFSAQQFSDYHSELNMSSLELGDSALYFCASSLWGRLAGGNEQFFGPGTRLTVL.